A selection of T cell receptor beta chains follows, all from one sample in a study of PD-1 blockade in classical Hodgkin lymphoma. The repertoire was sequenced with immunoSEQ multiplex PCR; TCRdb's copy has only in-frame clones and lacks some. This sample yields 3,500 to 4,000 clones, of which around 72% are seen a single time; 45% to 55% belongs to the top ten. Source: peripheral blood mononuclear cells (PBMCs), taken before the fourth cycle of nivolumab. These receptors all come from a human donor with classical Hodgkin lymphoma. Both conserved end residues are part of each CDR3. D genes are given only for firm matches. The size field is filled for only some rows; it gives once, few, many or a size class.

V gene	clone size	J gene	D gene	CDR3 DNA	CDR3 protein
TRBV28	NA	TRBJ2-7	NA	TGTGCCAGCAGTAAAACCGGGACCTTTTCTCGCAGCGAGCAGTACTTC	CASSKTGTFSRSEQYF
TRBV19	NA	TRBJ1-2	NA	TGTGCCAGTACCATATTGGGGCGGTTGGAGGATGCTGGCTACACCTTC	CASTILGRLEDAGYTF
TRBV9	NA	TRBJ1-2	NA	TGTGCCAGCAGGTCGTCAGGAGAACATGGCTACACCTTC	CASRSSGEHGYTF
TRBV5-1	NA	TRBJ2-3	TRBD2	TGCGCCAGCAGCCCGCGACTAGCGGGAGCATCAGCAGATACGCAGTATTTT	CASSPRLAGASADTQYF
TRBV7-6	NA	TRBJ2-3	NA	TGTGCCAGCAGCTCAGCCACAGATACGCAGTATTTT	CASSSATDTQYF
TRBV27	NA	TRBJ2-5	NA	TGTGCCAGCAGCCGCGACTATCCCCAAGAGACCCAGTACTTC	CASSRDYPQETQYF
TRBV6-6	NA	TRBJ2-7	NA	TGTGCCAGCAGCTCCTGGGCAGCGAGTACCTACGAGCAGTACTTC	CASSSWAASTYEQYF
TRBV15	once	TRBJ2-7	NA	TGTGCCACCAGCAGAGGGGGGGTGAGCTCCTACGAGCAGTACTTC	CATSRGGVSSYEQYF
TRBV9	NA	TRBJ1-1	NA	TGTGCCAGCAGCGTCAGTCGTGAGTCTGAAGCTTTCTTT	CASSVSRESEAFF
TRBV5-1	NA	TRBJ2-2	TRBD2	TGCGCCAGCAGCTTGGGACTAGCGGGAGCAACAAACACCGGGGAGCTGTTTTTT	CASSLGLAGATNTGELFF
TRBV18	NA	TRBJ2-3	NA	TGTGCCAGCTCACCACCGACTCTCACAGATACGCAGTATTTT	CASSPPTLTDTQYF
TRBV11-3	once	TRBJ2-1	TRBD1	TGTGCCAGCAGCCCCAGTTGGGACAGGGCGGGGAATGAGCAGTTCTTC	CASSPSWDRAGNEQFF
TRBV14	NA	TRBJ1-1	TRBD1	TGTGCCAGCAGCAAGGGACAGGGTAGCGACATGAACACTGAAGCTTTCTTT	CASSKGQGSDMNTEAFF
TRBV30	NA	TRBJ1-1	TRBD1	TGTGCCTCGCAACCGGACAGGCAGCACACTGAAGCTTTCTTT	CASQPDRQHTEAFF
TRBV19	NA	TRBJ2-1	TRBD2	TGTGCCAGTAGCCAGACTAGCGGGTCCTACAATGAGCAGTTCTTC	CASSQTSGSYNEQFF
TRBV5-1	NA	TRBJ2-7	NA	TGCGCCAGCAGCTTGGGTCCTAGCCTCTACGAGCAGTACTTC	CASSLGPSLYEQYF
TRBV27	NA	TRBJ2-2	TRBD1	TGTGCCAGCCACCATGGGTTGGGACAGAGGAACACCGGGGAGCTGTTTTTT	CASHHGLGQRNTGELFF
TRBV10-1	NA	TRBJ1-1	TRBD1	TGCGCCAGCAGTCGGGACAGGGCGGCGGAAGCTTTCTTT	CASSRDRAAEAFF
TRBV7-9	once	TRBJ1-1	NA	TGTGCCAGCACCCTTCAGGGCATTATGAACACTGAAGCTTTCTTT	CASTLQGIMNTEAFF
TRBV19	medium-sized	TRBJ2-7	TRBD1	TGTGCCAGTAGTTCAGGACAGGGACGTGAGCAGTACTTC	CASSSGQGREQYF
TRBV5-4	few	TRBJ2-2	TRBD2	TGTGCCAGCAGCCCCGGGACTAGCGGGAGTCTTTCCGGGGAGCTGTTTTTT	CASSPGTSGSLSGELFF
TRBV13	NA	TRBJ1-3	NA	TGTGCCAGCAGCTTCTATCGGGACTCTGGAAACACCATATATTTT	CASSFYRDSGNTIYF
TRBV9	NA	TRBJ2-7	NA	TGTGCCAGCAGCGCCCGGGACGGGAGCTCCTACGAGCAGTACTTC	CASSARDGSSYEQYF
TRBV6-5	NA	TRBJ2-3	NA	TGTGCCAGCAGTTTCGGAGATACGCAGTATTTT	CASSFGDTQYF
TRBV27	NA	TRBJ1-1	NA	TGTGCCAGCAGTTCCCGCGGGATCACTGAAGCTTTCTTT	CASSSRGITEAFF
TRBV2	few	TRBJ1-6	TRBD1	TGTGCCAGCAGTGAGCCGCCGACAGGGGGCGGTTCACCCCTCCACTTT	CASSEPPTGGGSPLHF
TRBV11-2	NA	TRBJ1-2	NA	TGTGCCAGCAGCTTAGCCATGGGACGGAGTGGCTACACCTTC	CASSLAMGRSGYTF
TRBV19	few	TRBJ2-3	TRBD2	TGTGCCAGTAGTATAGTGGGATTCACTAGCGGGGGGATGGCGGATACGCAGTATTTT	CASSIVGFTSGGMADTQYF
TRBV2	NA	TRBJ1-3	NA	TGTGCCAGCAGTGAAGGGACAGACTCTGGAAACACCATATATTTT	CASSEGTDSGNTIYF
TRBV7-8	once	TRBJ2-5	TRBD1	TGTGCCAGCAGCCCCCGACAGGGAAAGACCCAGTACTTC	CASSPRQGKTQYF
TRBV4-2	NA	TRBJ1-1	NA	TGTGCCAGCAGCCCCAGCGTCACAAACACTGAAGCTTTCTTT	CASSPSVTNTEAFF
TRBV28	NA	TRBJ1-2	NA	TGTGCCAGCAGTGGGCCAGGGGTAGGCTACACCTTC	CASSGPGVGYTF
TRBV10-1	NA	TRBJ2-5	NA	TGCGCCAGCAGTGAGACGAGCGGGGAGACCCAGTACTTC	CASSETSGETQYF
TRBV4-3	NA	TRBJ2-3	NA	TGCGCCAGCAGCCAAGAATCTCGTTCCGGGGGAGATACGCAGTATTTT	CASSQESRSGGDTQYF
TRBV6-5	NA	TRBJ2-3	NA	TGTGCCAGCAGTTACTCGAAGTCAGACAACACAGATACGCAGTATTTT	CASSYSKSDNTDTQYF
TRBV5-6	NA	TRBJ1-1	TRBD1	TGTGCCAGCGGACAGGGGAACACTGAAGCCTTCTTT	CASGQGNTEAFF
TRBV5-6	NA	TRBJ1-1	TRBD1	TGTGCCAGCAGCTTGGCCAGGGGGTTCGCTGAAGCTTTCTTT	CASSLARGFAEAFF
TRBV29-1	NA	TRBJ2-7	NA	TGCAGCGCAAAAGGGGGGACGACCTACGAGCAGTACTTC	CSAKGGTTYEQYF
TRBV9	NA	TRBJ2-4	TRBD1	TGTGCCAGCAGCGTATTGGGACAGGAAAAAAACATTCAGTACTTC	CASSVLGQEKNIQYF
TRBV10-3	NA	TRBJ1-1	TRBD1	TGTGCCATCAGTGAGTCTTCGGGGGGACAGGGAGCTTTCTTT	CAISESSGGQGAFF
TRBV5-1	once	TRBJ2-3	TRBD1	TGCGCCAGCAGCTCTGACAGGGGTTCGGGCACAGATACGCAGTATTTT	CASSSDRGSGTDTQYF
TRBV27	few	TRBJ1-2	TRBD1	TGTGCCAGCAGTTTGGGCGGGACAGGGGTGGCCCAGACCTTC	CASSLGGTGVAQTF
TRBV7-9	NA	TRBJ2-7	NA	TGTGCCAGCAGCTTAGAGGCACACGACTACGAGCAGTACTTC	CASSLEAHDYEQYF
TRBV7-9	NA	TRBJ2-2	NA	TGTGCCAGCAGCTTAAAGCGCACATCGAACACCGGGGAGCTGTTTTTT	CASSLKRTSNTGELFF
TRBV7-9	NA	TRBJ2-6	NA	TGTGCCAGCAGCCTCAGGGCCTCGGTCCTTGGGGCCAACGTCCTGACTTTC	CASSLRASVLGANVLTF
TRBV7-2	NA	TRBJ2-7	TRBD1	TGTGCCAGCAGCGAAGTTATGACAGGGCCGTACGAGCAGTACTTC	CASSEVMTGPYEQYF
TRBV7-2	NA	TRBJ1-1	TRBD1	TGTGCCAGCAGCCTCTCAGGGGGCACTGAAGCTTTCTTT	CASSLSGGTEAFF